This T cell receptor (beta chain) was found in a study of a mutant IDH1 vaccine in newly diagnosed glioma. Overall study: Patients received vaccination from 4-6 weeks after radiotherapy alone, or with temozolomide cycles. Receipt of radiotherapy, temozolomide, or both preceded the study, and most received both. The study's findings and limits: Vaccine-induced responses were seen in approximately 92% of patients, spanning several MHC alleles.

This CDR3 spans 11 amino acids. Trimming took 2 bases from V and 6 from J, leaving 5 bases between them. Germline loops: CDR1 SGHDT, CDR2 YYEEEE. Profiled with immunoSEQ multiplex PCR; TCRdb holds only in-frame clones, not every one. The sample includes tens of thousands of clones, around 70% of them seen just once. As regards this clone: What it recognizes is unknown.

Time point defined: week 11, during vaccination. One vaccine dose held 300 ug of mutant IDH1 20-mer peptide and came with topical imiquimod. Astrocytomas that were new, WHO grade 3 or 4, IDH1-mutant and ATRX-lost were present in the donors. J is TRBJ2-5 and V is TRBV5-6; D remains unclear. Sample: peripheral blood mononuclear cells (PBMCs), taken from a glioma patient whose treatment included an IDH1 peptide vaccine. The sequence derives from a man between 18 and 35 years old with glioma. Some clones in this sample may be carry-over from other donors' samples. CDR3 sequence reads: CASSLTQTQYF. Written as DNA, the CDR3 is TGTGCCAGCAGCTTAACGCAGACCCAGTACTTC.